A selection of T cell receptor beta chains follows, all from one sample in a study of T cell repertoires in cytomegalovirus infection. Using its own MiXCR run on the reads, TCRdb lists one record per CDR3 protein. The data contain 800,000 to 950,000 distinct CDR3 sequences, roughly 33% of them singletons. These receptors' antigens are unknown. The specimen was cultured CD8+ T cells from PBMCs, collected from culture after CMV antigen stimulation. The origin of the receptors is a human donor in good health (CMV status not recorded). Some clones in this sample may be carry-over from other donors' samples. CDR3s include the opening cysteine and the closing phenylalanine or tryptophan. The order of the fields is CDR3 protein, CDR3 DNA, V gene, CDR3 length, D gene, clone size, J gene. D genes are given only for firm matches. For some rows the clone size is stated as once, few or many, or as a class when expanded; others skip it.

cdr3_aa: CASSPWELNTEAFF
cdr3_nt: TGTGCCAGCAGTCCCTGGGAGTTGAACACTGAAGCTTTCTTT
v_call: TRBV6-1
cdr3_length: 14
d_call: .
clone_size: .
j_call: TRBJ1-1

cdr3_aa: CASSTPGTGVDEQYF
cdr3_nt: TGTGCCAGTAGTACCCCCGGGACAGGAGTAGACGAGCAGTACTTC
v_call: TRBV19
cdr3_length: 15
d_call: TRBD1
clone_size: few
j_call: TRBJ2-7

cdr3_aa: CASSSGIRNTGELFF
cdr3_nt: TGTGCCAGCAGTTCAGGGATCAGGAACACCGGGGAGCTGTTTTTT
v_call: TRBV6-6
cdr3_length: 15
d_call: .
clone_size: .
j_call: TRBJ2-2

cdr3_aa: CASSQDRVASYGYTF
cdr3_nt: TGCGCCAGCAGCCAGGACAGGGTGGCATCTTATGGCTACACCTTC
v_call: TRBV4-1
cdr3_length: 15
d_call: TRBD1
clone_size: few
j_call: TRBJ1-2

cdr3_aa: CASSQQATALIAFF
cdr3_nt: TGTGCCAGCAGCCAACAAGCGACAGCCTTGATAGCTTTCTTT
v_call: TRBV3-1
cdr3_length: 14
d_call: .
clone_size: .
j_call: TRBJ1-1

cdr3_aa: CASGWDLNGNYGYTF
cdr3_nt: TGTGCTAGTGGCTGGGACCTTAATGGCAACTATGGCTACACCTTC
v_call: TRBV12-5
cdr3_length: 15
d_call: .
clone_size: .
j_call: TRBJ1-2

cdr3_aa: CASSGDRTSGGSSYNEQFF
cdr3_nt: TGTGCCAGCAGCGGCGACCGGACTAGCGGGGGGAGCTCCTACAATGAGCAGTTCTTC
v_call: TRBV5-6
cdr3_length: 19
d_call: TRBD2
clone_size: once
j_call: TRBJ2-1

cdr3_aa: CSAELTGDYGYTF
cdr3_nt: TGCAGTGCTGAACTGACAGGGGACTATGGCTACACCTTC
v_call: TRBV20-1
cdr3_length: 13
d_call: TRBD1
clone_size: few
j_call: TRBJ1-2

cdr3_aa: CASSLRGNYSYNEQFF
cdr3_nt: TGTGCCAGCAGCTTGCGGGGGAATTACTCCTACAATGAGCAGTTCTTC
v_call: TRBV5-6
cdr3_length: 16
d_call: .
clone_size: few
j_call: TRBJ2-1

cdr3_aa: CSARDLDRGGETQYF
cdr3_nt: TGCAGTGCTAGAGATCTCGACAGGGGTGGAGAGACCCAGTACTTC
v_call: TRBV20-1
cdr3_length: 15
d_call: TRBD1
clone_size: .
j_call: TRBJ2-5

cdr3_aa: CATEGLAGGGTGELFF
cdr3_nt: TGTGCCACCGAGGGACTAGCGGGGGGCGGAACCGGGGAGCTGTTTTTT
v_call: TRBV7-4
cdr3_length: 16
d_call: TRBD2
clone_size: .
j_call: TRBJ2-2

cdr3_aa: CASSLYSGKGYYGYTF
cdr3_nt: TGTGCCAGCAGCTTGTATTCAGGGAAAGGGTACTATGGCTACACCTTC
v_call: TRBV5-8
cdr3_length: 16
d_call: .
clone_size: .
j_call: TRBJ1-2

cdr3_aa: CASTDPGGGGTDTQYF
cdr3_nt: TGTGCCAGCACCGACCCGGGCGGGGGGGGCACAGATACGCAGTATTTT
v_call: TRBV2
cdr3_length: 16
d_call: TRBD2
clone_size: .
j_call: TRBJ2-3

cdr3_aa: CASSPRGEQGGTGELFF
cdr3_nt: TGTGCCAGCAGCCCAAGGGGTGAACAGGGTGGCACCGGGGAGCTGTTTTTT
v_call: TRBV7-6
cdr3_length: 17
d_call: .
clone_size: .
j_call: TRBJ2-2

cdr3_aa: CASSLPLPGHPGGGYTF
cdr3_nt: TGTGCCAGCAGTTTACCATTACCCGGGCACCCAGGAGGCGGCTACACCTTC
v_call: TRBV6-2/TRBV6-3
cdr3_length: 17
d_call: .
clone_size: .
j_call: TRBJ1-2

cdr3_aa: CASSSAVSNQPQHF
cdr3_nt: TGTGCCAGCAGCTCCGCAGTTAGCAATCAGCCCCAGCATTTT
v_call: TRBV7-6
cdr3_length: 14
d_call: .
clone_size: few
j_call: TRBJ1-5

cdr3_aa: CASSQGMTDRSYNSPLHF
cdr3_nt: TGTGCCAGCAGCCAAGGGATGACAGATCGCTCCTATAATTCACCCCTCCACTTT
v_call: TRBV4-2
cdr3_length: 18
d_call: .
clone_size: .
j_call: TRBJ1-6

cdr3_aa: CASSPTPTNEKLFF
cdr3_nt: TGTGCCAGCAGCCCGACCCCAACTAATGAAAAACTGTTTTTT
v_call: TRBV7-6
cdr3_length: 14
d_call: .
clone_size: few
j_call: TRBJ1-4

cdr3_aa: CASATSGANVLTF
cdr3_nt: TGTGCTAGTGCCACCTCAGGGGCCAACGTCCTGACTTTC
v_call: TRBV12-5
cdr3_length: 13
d_call: .
clone_size: many
j_call: TRBJ2-6

cdr3_aa: CASSPGHPDTQYF
cdr3_nt: TGTGCCAGCAGCCCTGGACATCCAGATACGCAGTATTTT
v_call: TRBV27
cdr3_length: 13
d_call: .
clone_size: .
j_call: TRBJ2-3

cdr3_aa: CASRISGDSNQPQHF
cdr3_nt: TGTGCCAGCAGAATATCAGGGGATAGCAATCAGCCCCAGCATTTT
v_call: TRBV6-6
cdr3_length: 15
d_call: .
clone_size: few
j_call: TRBJ1-5

cdr3_aa: CASSFSGGVEDTQYF
cdr3_nt: TGTGCCAGCAGTTTCAGCGGGGGGGTTGAAGATACGCAGTATTTT
v_call: TRBV6-8
cdr3_length: 15
d_call: TRBD2
clone_size: .
j_call: TRBJ2-3

cdr3_aa: CASSLLGLGSYEQYF
cdr3_nt: TGTGCCAGCAGTTTATTGGGGCTTGGTAGCTACGAGCAGTACTTC
v_call: TRBV12-3/TRBV12-4
cdr3_length: 15
d_call: .
clone_size: .
j_call: TRBJ2-7

cdr3_aa: CATSDLDTGGDEQFF
cdr3_nt: TGTGCCACCAGTGACTTGGACACAGGAGGCGATGAGCAGTTCTTC
v_call: TRBV24-1
cdr3_length: 15
d_call: .
clone_size: .
j_call: TRBJ2-1

cdr3_aa: CASSVWSTAYNEQFF
cdr3_nt: TGTGCCAGCAGCGTCTGGTCAACCGCCTACAATGAGCAGTTCTTC
v_call: TRBV9
cdr3_length: 15
d_call: .
clone_size: few
j_call: TRBJ2-1

cdr3_aa: CASSYSEDSEYRATNEKLFF
cdr3_nt: TGTGCCAGCAGCTATTCTGAGGACTCGGAGTACCGTGCAACTAATGAAAAACTGTTTTTT
v_call: TRBV7-8
cdr3_length: 20
d_call: .
clone_size: few
j_call: TRBJ1-4

cdr3_aa: CASSYSGGNEQLFF
cdr3_nt: TGTGCCAGCAGTTACTCGGGGGGGAACGAACAACTGTTTTTT
v_call: TRBV6-5
cdr3_length: 14
d_call: .
clone_size: .
j_call: TRBJ1-4

cdr3_aa: CASSVQADYSNQPQHF
cdr3_nt: TGTGCCAGCAGTGTACAGGCGGATTATAGCAATCAGCCCCAGCATTTT
v_call: TRBV6-1
cdr3_length: 16
d_call: .
clone_size: few
j_call: TRBJ1-5

cdr3_aa: CASSGGGYGELFF
cdr3_nt: TGCGCCAGCAGCGGGGGAGGCTACGGGGAGCTGTTTTTT
v_call: TRBV4-3
cdr3_length: 13
d_call: .
clone_size: few
j_call: TRBJ2-2

cdr3_aa: CTSSLAGQRGPYETQYF
cdr3_nt: TGTACCAGCAGCTTAGCGGGCCAGCGGGGGCCCTACGAGACCCAGTACTTC
v_call: TRBV7-9
cdr3_length: 17
d_call: TRBD2
clone_size: .
j_call: TRBJ2-5

cdr3_aa: CASSRSGTPRDSEQFF
cdr3_nt: TGTGCCAGTAGTCGCTCCGGGACTCCGAGGGACAGTGAGCAGTTCTTC
v_call: TRBV19
cdr3_length: 16
d_call: .
clone_size: few
j_call: TRBJ2-1

cdr3_aa: CATSDLNRGYGYTF
cdr3_nt: TGTGCCACCAGTGATTTAAACAGGGGGTATGGCTACACCTTC
v_call: TRBV24-1
cdr3_length: 14
d_call: TRBD1
clone_size: .
j_call: TRBJ1-2

cdr3_aa: CASTPGQGRNTIYF
cdr3_nt: TGTGCCAGCACTCCGGGGCAGGGAAGAAACACCATATATTTT
v_call: TRBV28
cdr3_length: 14
d_call: .
clone_size: many
j_call: TRBJ1-3

cdr3_aa: CASSLQQYSNQPQHF
cdr3_nt: TGTGCCAGCAGCCTACAGCAGTATAGCAATCAGCCCCAGCATTTT
v_call: TRBV4-2
cdr3_length: 15
d_call: .
clone_size: .
j_call: TRBJ1-5

cdr3_aa: CASQTGETYNEQFF
cdr3_nt: TGCGCCAGCCAGACAGGGGAGACCTACAATGAGCAGTTCTTC
v_call: TRBV5-1
cdr3_length: 14
d_call: TRBD1
clone_size: few
j_call: TRBJ2-1

cdr3_aa: CANSRLGGNQPQHF
cdr3_nt: TGTGCCAACAGCCGGTTGGGGGGAAATCAGCCCCAGCATTTT
v_call: TRBV7-4
cdr3_length: 14
d_call: .
clone_size: .
j_call: TRBJ1-5

cdr3_aa: CASSFGLPTYEQYF
cdr3_nt: TGTGCCAGCAGTTTTGGACTCCCCACCTACGAGCAGTACTTC
v_call: TRBV27
cdr3_length: 14
d_call: .
clone_size: .
j_call: TRBJ2-7

cdr3_aa: CASSHRGYNEQFF
cdr3_nt: TGCGCCAGCAGCCACCGGGGCTACAATGAGCAGTTCTTC
v_call: TRBV4-1
cdr3_length: 13
d_call: .
clone_size: many
j_call: TRBJ2-1

cdr3_aa: CATSRGYGYTF
cdr3_nt: TGTGCCACCAGCAGAGGATATGGCTACACCTTC
v_call: TRBV15
cdr3_length: 11
d_call: .
clone_size: few
j_call: TRBJ1-2

cdr3_aa: CASSLGGAGRGEQYF
cdr3_nt: TGTGCCAGCAGTTTAGGGGGGGCAGGGAGAGGCGAGCAGTACTTC
v_call: TRBV27
cdr3_length: 15
d_call: .
clone_size: .
j_call: TRBJ2-7

cdr3_aa: CSAEDPGDIFSTDTQYF
cdr3_nt: TGCAGTGCCGAAGACCCCGGGGACATTTTTAGCACAGATACGCAGTATTTT
v_call: TRBV20-1
cdr3_length: 17
d_call: .
clone_size: .
j_call: TRBJ2-3

cdr3_aa: CASSLGTGLAFF
cdr3_nt: TGTGCCAGCAGCTTAGGTACAGGACTAGCTTTCTTT
v_call: TRBV11-1
cdr3_length: 12
d_call: .
clone_size: .
j_call: TRBJ1-1

cdr3_aa: CSVSPYGYTF
cdr3_nt: TGCAGCGTTTCTCCTTATGGCTACACCTTC
v_call: TRBV29-1
cdr3_length: 10
d_call: .
clone_size: .
j_call: TRBJ1-2

cdr3_aa: CASVQSTGELFF
cdr3_nt: TGTGCCAGCGTACAGAGCACCGGGGAGCTGTTTTTT
v_call: TRBV10-3
cdr3_length: 12
d_call: .
clone_size: .
j_call: TRBJ2-2

cdr3_aa: CASSQTPGVWDTEAFF
cdr3_nt: TGCGCCAGCAGCCAGACTCCGGGGGTTTGGGACACTGAAGCTTTCTTT
v_call: TRBV4-1
cdr3_length: 16
d_call: .
clone_size: .
j_call: TRBJ1-1

cdr3_aa: CASSYLGTESNQPQHF
cdr3_nt: TGTGCCAGCAGTTACCTCGGGACAGAGAGCAATCAGCCCCAGCATTTT
v_call: TRBV6-6
cdr3_length: 16
d_call: TRBD1
clone_size: many
j_call: TRBJ1-5